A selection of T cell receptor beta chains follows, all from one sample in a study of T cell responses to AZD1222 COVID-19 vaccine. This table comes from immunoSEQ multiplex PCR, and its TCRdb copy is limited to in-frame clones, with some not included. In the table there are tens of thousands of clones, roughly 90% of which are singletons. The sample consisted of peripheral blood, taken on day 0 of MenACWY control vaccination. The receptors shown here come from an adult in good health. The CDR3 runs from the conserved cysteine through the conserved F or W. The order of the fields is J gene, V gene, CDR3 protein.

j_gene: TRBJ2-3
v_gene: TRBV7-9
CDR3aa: CASSLILLADTQYF

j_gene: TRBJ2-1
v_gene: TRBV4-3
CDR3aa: CASSLSAVTGEQFF

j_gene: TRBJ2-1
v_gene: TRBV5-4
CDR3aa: CASSVRGYEQFF

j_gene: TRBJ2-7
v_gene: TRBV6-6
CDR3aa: CASSYFRDWTPYEQYF

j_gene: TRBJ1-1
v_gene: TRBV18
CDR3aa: CAAHVADNTEAFF

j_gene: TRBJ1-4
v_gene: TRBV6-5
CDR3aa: CASSYSSGVGEKLFF

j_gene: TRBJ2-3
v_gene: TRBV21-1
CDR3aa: CASSQMDWTDTQYF

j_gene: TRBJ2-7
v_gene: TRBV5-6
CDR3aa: CASSSGTGMLTYEQYF

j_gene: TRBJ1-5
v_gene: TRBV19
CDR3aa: CAGNRGSLGNQPQHF

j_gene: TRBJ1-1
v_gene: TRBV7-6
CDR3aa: CASSLGQASNTEAFF

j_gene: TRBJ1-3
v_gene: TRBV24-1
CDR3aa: CATLQVRNTIYF

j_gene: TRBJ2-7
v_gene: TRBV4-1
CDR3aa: CASGLSASTYEQYF

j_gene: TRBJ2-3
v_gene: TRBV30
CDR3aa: CAWRRTGTDTQYF

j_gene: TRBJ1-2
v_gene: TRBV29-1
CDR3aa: CSVGEGLSYGYTF

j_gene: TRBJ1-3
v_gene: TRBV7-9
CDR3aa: CASSTPYFPPERRGNTIYF

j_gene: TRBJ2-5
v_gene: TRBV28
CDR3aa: CASSRRRETQYF

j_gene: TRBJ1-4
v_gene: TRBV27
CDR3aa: CASSLLAGNEKLFF

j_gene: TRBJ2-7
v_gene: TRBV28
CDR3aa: CASSSSEGERYEQYF

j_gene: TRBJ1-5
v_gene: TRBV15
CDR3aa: CATSRDISGHSNQPQHF

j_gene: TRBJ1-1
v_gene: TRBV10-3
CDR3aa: CAIRERENTEAFF

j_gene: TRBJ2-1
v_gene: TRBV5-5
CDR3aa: CASSLTLAGSYNEQFF

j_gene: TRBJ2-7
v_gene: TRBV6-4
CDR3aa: CASGANSYEQYF

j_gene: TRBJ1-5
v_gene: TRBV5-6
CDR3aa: CASSPDRGGNQPQHF

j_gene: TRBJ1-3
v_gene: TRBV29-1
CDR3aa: CSVDAGGNTIYF

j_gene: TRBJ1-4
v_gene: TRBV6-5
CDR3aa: CASSYRATNEKLFF

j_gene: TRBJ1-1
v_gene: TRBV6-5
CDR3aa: CASSPGGGSPTEAFF

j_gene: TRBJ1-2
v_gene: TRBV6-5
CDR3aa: CASSYGTATNYGYTF